Listed below are T cell receptor beta chains from one sample, sequenced in a study of regulatory T cells in long-lasting Graves disease. Each CDR3 protein is one row after TCRdb ran MiXCR on the multiplex PCR reads. The top ten clones hold less than 35% of a sample with 310,000 or so distinct CDR3 sequences, roughly 21% of them seen once. The specimen was peripheral blood mononuclear cells (PBMCs), collected when the disease was refractory, from a patient treated with antithyroid drugs. The origin of the receptors is a female donor with Graves disease. Both conserved end residues are part of each CDR3. Each record gives: CDR3 protein, CDR3 DNA, D gene, clone size, V gene, J gene. A D gene is named only where the DNA matches it firmly. Only part of the rows carry a size: once, few, many, or a class if the clone is expanded.

CDR3: CASSQHSGLNTEAFF
DNA: TGCGCCAGCAGCCAGCATTCAGGGTTGAACACTGAAGCTTTCTTT
D: -
size: -
V: TRBV4-1
J: TRBJ1-1

CDR3: CAISENPGTGGKETQYF
DNA: TGTGCCATCAGTGAAAATCCCGGGACAGGGGGGAAAGAGACCCAGTACTTC
D: TRBD1
size: many
V: TRBV10-3
J: TRBJ2-5

CDR3: CASSLSGRAGEQYF
DNA: TGTGCCAGCAGCCTAAGCGGGAGGGCCGGCGAGCAGTACTTC
D: TRBD2
size: many
V: TRBV3-1
J: TRBJ2-7

CDR3: CASSVRRDRKTEAFF
DNA: TGTGCCAGCAGCGTCCGCCGGGACCGGAAAACTGAAGCTTTCTTT
D: -
size: many
V: TRBV3-1
J: TRBJ1-1

CDR3: CASSLARADGELFF
DNA: TGTGCCAGCAGTTTGGCTAGGGCTGACGGGGAGCTGTTTTTT
D: -
size: -
V: TRBV12-3/TRBV12-4
J: TRBJ2-2

CDR3: CASSYPPYLKRGDEQFF
DNA: TGTGCCAGCAGTTACCCGCCCTACCTAAAAAGAGGGGATGAGCAGTTCTTC
D: -
size: -
V: TRBV6-2/TRBV6-3
J: TRBJ2-1

CDR3: CASSFSGGNQPQHF
DNA: TGTGCCAGCAGCTTTTCAGGGGGGAATCAGCCCCAGCATTTT
D: TRBD1
size: few
V: TRBV6-1
J: TRBJ1-5

CDR3: CASKEQGSGTDTQYF
DNA: TGTGCCAGCAAAGAACAGGGGTCGGGCACAGATACGCAGTATTTT
D: TRBD1
size: once
V: TRBV2
J: TRBJ2-3

CDR3: CASSLGLAGADTQYF
DNA: TGTGCCAGCAGCTTGGGACTAGCGGGAGCAGATACGCAGTATTTT
D: TRBD2
size: -
V: TRBV11-2
J: TRBJ2-3

CDR3: CASSYAGIKTGELFF
DNA: TGTGCCAGCAGTTACGCCGGGATCAAAACCGGGGAGCTGTTTTTT
D: -
size: many
V: TRBV6-5
J: TRBJ2-2

CDR3: CASSPRVGGYTF
DNA: TGTGCCAGCAGCCCGCGGGTGGGTGGCTACACCTTC
D: -
size: many
V: TRBV7-2
J: TRBJ1-2

CDR3: CASTAGLNYGYTF
DNA: TGTGCCAGCACGGCGGGGCTTAACTATGGCTACACCTTC
D: -
size: -
V: TRBV6-1
J: TRBJ1-2

CDR3: CASSQGTGGVGETQYF
DNA: TGTGCCAGCAGCCAAGGGACAGGGGGCGTGGGGGAGACCCAGTACTTC
D: TRBD1
size: -
V: TRBV7-8
J: TRBJ2-5

CDR3: CASNDGKDIYGYTF
DNA: TGTGCCAGCAACGACGGGAAGGACATCTATGGCTACACCTTC
D: -
size: many
V: TRBV12-3/TRBV12-4
J: TRBJ1-2

CDR3: CASSLVRGTGELFF
DNA: TGTGCCAGCAGCTTAGTTAGGGGCACCGGGGAGCTGTTTTTT
D: -
size: many
V: TRBV7-8
J: TRBJ2-2

CDR3: CASSQGALGEKLFF
DNA: TGTGCCAGCAGCCAAGGGGCCTTGGGGGAAAAACTGTTTTTT
D: -
size: many
V: TRBV3-1
J: TRBJ1-4

CDR3: CASSQDVTVGNGYTF
DNA: TGCGCCAGCAGCCAAGATGTCACGGTGGGGAATGGCTACACCTTC
D: -
size: few
V: TRBV4-3
J: TRBJ1-2

CDR3: CAISKGAWTEAFF
DNA: TGTGCCATCTCGAAGGGGGCTTGGACTGAAGCTTTCTTT
D: TRBD1
size: many
V: TRBV28
J: TRBJ1-1

CDR3: CATSDSPGTDRGRVYGYTF
DNA: TGTGCCACCAGTGATTCGCCCGGGACAGACAGAGGGCGGGTCTATGGCTACACCTTC
D: TRBD1
size: once
V: TRBV24-1
J: TRBJ1-2

CDR3: CASSDGGRSNQPQHF
DNA: TGTGCCAGCAGTGACGGGGGGCGAAGCAATCAGCCCCAGCATTTT
D: -
size: many
V: TRBV2
J: TRBJ1-5

CDR3: CASSDQPTGGVTEAFF
DNA: TGCGCCAGCAGCGACCAGCCGACAGGGGGCGTCACTGAAGCTTTCTTT
D: TRBD1
size: -
V: TRBV5-1
J: TRBJ1-1

CDR3: CASSVAGGGSYEQYF
DNA: TGTGCCAGCAGCGTAGCCGGGGGAGGCAGCTACGAGCAGTACTTC
D: -
size: once
V: TRBV9
J: TRBJ2-7

CDR3: CASSRSGTEAFF
DNA: TGTGCCAGCAGCCGAAGTGGCACTGAAGCTTTCTTT
D: -
size: -
V: TRBV3-1
J: TRBJ1-1

CDR3: CASSLFLIAPSSYNEQFF
DNA: TGTGCCAGCAGTCTATTCCTTATAGCGCCGAGCTCCTACAATGAGCAGTTCTTC
D: -
size: many
V: TRBV27
J: TRBJ2-1